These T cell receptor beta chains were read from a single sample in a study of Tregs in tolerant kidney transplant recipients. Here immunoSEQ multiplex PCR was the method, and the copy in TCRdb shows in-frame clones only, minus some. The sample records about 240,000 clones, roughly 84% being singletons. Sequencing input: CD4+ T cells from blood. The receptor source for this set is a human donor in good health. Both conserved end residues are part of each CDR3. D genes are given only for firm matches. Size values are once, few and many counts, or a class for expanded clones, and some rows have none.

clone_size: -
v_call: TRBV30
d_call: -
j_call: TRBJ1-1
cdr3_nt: TGTGCCTCCCCTCGGGGGGGCAACTCTGAAGCTTTCTTT
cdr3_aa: CASPRGGNSEAFF

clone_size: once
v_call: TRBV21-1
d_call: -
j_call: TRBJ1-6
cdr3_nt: TGTGCCAGGCAGGGGCCCTATAATTCACCCCTCCACTTT
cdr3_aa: CARQGPYNSPLHF

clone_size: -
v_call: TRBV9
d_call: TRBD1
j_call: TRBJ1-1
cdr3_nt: TGTGCCAGCAGCGGGACAGGGTTCACTGAAGCTTTCTTT
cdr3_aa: CASSGTGFTEAFF

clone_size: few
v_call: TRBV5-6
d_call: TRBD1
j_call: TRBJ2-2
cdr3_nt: TGTGCCAGCAATCGGGGTGTAGGACAGGGATACACCGGGGAGCTGTTTTTT
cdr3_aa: CASNRGVGQGYTGELFF

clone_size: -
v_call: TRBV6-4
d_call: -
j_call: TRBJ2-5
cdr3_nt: TGTGCCAGGGCGGTGGGAGAGACCCAGTACTTC
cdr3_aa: CARAVGETQYF

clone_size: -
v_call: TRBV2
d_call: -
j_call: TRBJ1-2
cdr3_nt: TGTGCCAGCAGTGTTGGGGCTGATGGCTACACCTTC
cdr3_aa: CASSVGADGYTF

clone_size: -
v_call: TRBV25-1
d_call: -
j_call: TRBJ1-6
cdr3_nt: TGTGCCAGCAGTGAATTGATGGGAAATAATTCACCCCTCCACTTT
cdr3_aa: CASSELMGNNSPLHF

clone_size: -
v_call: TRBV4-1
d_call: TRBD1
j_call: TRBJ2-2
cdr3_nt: TGCGCCAGCAGCCACGCTGGGACAGGGCCCGACACCGGGGAGCTGTTTTTT
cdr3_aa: CASSHAGTGPDTGELFF

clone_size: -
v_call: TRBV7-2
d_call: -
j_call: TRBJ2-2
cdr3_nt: TGTGCCAGCAGCTTAAAACAGAGAAACACCGGGGAGCTGTTTTTT
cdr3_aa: CASSLKQRNTGELFF

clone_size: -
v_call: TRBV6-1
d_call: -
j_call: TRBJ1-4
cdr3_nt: TGTGCCAGCAGTGGCGGTTACGGATCGTCTAATGAAAAACTGTTTTTT
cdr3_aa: CASSGGYGSSNEKLFF

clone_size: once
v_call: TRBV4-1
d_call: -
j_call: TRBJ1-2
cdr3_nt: TGCGCCAGCAGCCAAGAAGGGACCTACCCCTATGGCTACACCTTC
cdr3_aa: CASSQEGTYPYGYTF

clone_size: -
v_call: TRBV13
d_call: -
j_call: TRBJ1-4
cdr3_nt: TGTGCCAGCAGCTTGAGGGATGAAAAACTGTTTTTT
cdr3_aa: CASSLRDEKLFF

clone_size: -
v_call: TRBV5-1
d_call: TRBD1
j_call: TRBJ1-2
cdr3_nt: TGCGCCAGCAGCGACCCCGGGACAGGGGGCGGCTATGGCTACACCTTC
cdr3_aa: CASSDPGTGGGYGYTF

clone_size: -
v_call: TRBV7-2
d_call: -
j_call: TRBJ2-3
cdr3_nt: TGTGCCAGCAGCCAAGGACTATCCACAGATACGCAGTATTTT
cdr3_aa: CASSQGLSTDTQYF

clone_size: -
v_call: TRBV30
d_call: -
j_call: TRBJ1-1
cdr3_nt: TGTGCCTGGAGTCGTGAGGAAGGAGTGAACACTGAAGCTTTCTTT
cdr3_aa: CAWSREEGVNTEAFF

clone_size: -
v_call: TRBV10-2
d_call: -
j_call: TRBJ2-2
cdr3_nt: TGCGCCAGCAGAAGGGACGGGAACACCGGGGAGCTGTTTTTT
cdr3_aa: CASRRDGNTGELFF

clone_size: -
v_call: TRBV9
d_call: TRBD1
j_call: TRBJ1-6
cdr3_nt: TGTGCCAGCAGCGCCATAGCGGTAGGGACAGGAAGCCATAATTCACCCCTCCACTTT
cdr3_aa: CASSAIAVGTGSHNSPLHF

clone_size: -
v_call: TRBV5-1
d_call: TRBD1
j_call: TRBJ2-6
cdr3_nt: TGCGCCAGCAGCCTATCCGGGACAGAGAGCTCTGGGGCCAACGTCCTGACTTTC
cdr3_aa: CASSLSGTESSGANVLTF

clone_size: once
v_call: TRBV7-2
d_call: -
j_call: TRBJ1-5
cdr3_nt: TGTGCCAGCAGCTTATTTGGGGATCAGCCCCAGCATTTT
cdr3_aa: CASSLFGDQPQHF

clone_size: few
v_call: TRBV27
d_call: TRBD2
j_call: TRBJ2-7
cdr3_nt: TGTGCCAGCAGTTTAAAAAGGCCTAGCGGGGGGTCCTACGAGCAGTACTTC
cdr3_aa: CASSLKRPSGGSYEQYF

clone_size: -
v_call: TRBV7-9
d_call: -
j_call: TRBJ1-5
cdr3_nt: TGTGCCAGCAGCTCCGAGGTCCGGGGGCCCCAGCATTTT
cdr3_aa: CASSSEVRGPQHF

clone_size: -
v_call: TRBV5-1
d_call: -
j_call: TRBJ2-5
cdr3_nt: TGCGCCAGCAGCAGGGCGGTACAAGAGACCCAGTACTTC
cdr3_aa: CASSRAVQETQYF

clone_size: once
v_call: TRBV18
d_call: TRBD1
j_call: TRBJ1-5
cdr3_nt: TGTGCCAGCTCACCCGACAGGGTAGGGGTTCAGCCCCAGCATTTT
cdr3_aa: CASSPDRVGVQPQHF

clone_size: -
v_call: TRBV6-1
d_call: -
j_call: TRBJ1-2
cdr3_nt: TGTGCCAGCAGTCAGGAGACAGGAATTCGTGGCTACACCTTC
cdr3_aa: CASSQETGIRGYTF

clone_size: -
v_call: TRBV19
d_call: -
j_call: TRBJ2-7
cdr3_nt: TGTGCCAGTAGTCCCTGGACTACCCCCGGGAACGAGCAGTACTTC
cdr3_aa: CASSPWTTPGNEQYF

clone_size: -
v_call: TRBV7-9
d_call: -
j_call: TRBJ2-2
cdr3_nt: TGTGCCAGCAGCCTTAGCGGAGCGTCCGGGGAGCTGTTTTTT
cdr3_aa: CASSLSGASGELFF

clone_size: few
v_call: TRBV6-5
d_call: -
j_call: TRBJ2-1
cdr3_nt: TGTGCCAGCAGTTACAAGGTGGGGGAGGTCAATGAGCAGTTCTTC
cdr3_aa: CASSYKVGEVNEQFF

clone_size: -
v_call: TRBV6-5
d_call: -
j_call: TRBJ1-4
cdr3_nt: TGTGCCAGCAGTACACACCCGAGGATGGGTGAAAAACTGTTTTTT
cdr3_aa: CASSTHPRMGEKLFF

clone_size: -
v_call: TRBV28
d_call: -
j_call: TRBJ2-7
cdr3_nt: TGTGCCAGCAGTGCATGGAGCTCCTACGAGCAGTACTTC
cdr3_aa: CASSAWSSYEQYF

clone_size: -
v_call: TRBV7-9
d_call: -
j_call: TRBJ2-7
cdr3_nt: TGTGCCAGCGGAGGGACAGTCTACTACGAGCAGTACTTC
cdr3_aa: CASGGTVYYEQYF